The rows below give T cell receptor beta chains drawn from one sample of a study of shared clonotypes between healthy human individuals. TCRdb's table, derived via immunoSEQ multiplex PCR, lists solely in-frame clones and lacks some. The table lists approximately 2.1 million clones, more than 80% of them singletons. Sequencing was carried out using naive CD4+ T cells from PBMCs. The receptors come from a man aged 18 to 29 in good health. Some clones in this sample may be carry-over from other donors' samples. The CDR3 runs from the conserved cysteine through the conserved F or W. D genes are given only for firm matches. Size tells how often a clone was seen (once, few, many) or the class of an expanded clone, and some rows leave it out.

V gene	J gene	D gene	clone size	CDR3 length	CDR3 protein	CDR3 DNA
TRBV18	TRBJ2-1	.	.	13	CASSGIAYNEQFF	TGTGCCAGCTCCGGTATAGCATACAATGAGCAGTTCTTC
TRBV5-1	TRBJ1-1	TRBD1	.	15	CASKGAYSPDTEAFF	TGCGCCTCGAAGGGGGCTTACTCCCCGGACACTGAAGCTTTCTTT
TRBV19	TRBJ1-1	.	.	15	CASKGGDLGTAEAFF	TGTGCCAGTAAGGGAGGGGACTTGGGAACGGCTGAAGCTTTCTTT
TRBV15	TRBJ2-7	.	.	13	CATSREVGYEQYF	TGTGCCACCAGCAGAGAGGTGGGCTACGAGCAGTACTTC
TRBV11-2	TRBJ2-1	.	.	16	CASRIAGIVSYNEQFF	TGTGCCAGCAGGATAGCAGGGATTGTGTCCTACAATGAGCAGTTCTTC
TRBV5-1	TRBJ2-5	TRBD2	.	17	CASSFGTTPRPTETQYF	TGCGCCAGCAGCTTTGGGACTACCCCTCGCCCTACCGAGACCCAGTACTTC
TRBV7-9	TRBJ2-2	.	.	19	CASRKRAFGGSADTGELFF	TGTGCCAGCAGGAAGCGGGCCTTTGGCGGATCCGCGGACACCGGGGAGCTGTTTTTT
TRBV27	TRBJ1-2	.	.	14	CASSLVGGRYGYTF	TGTGCCAGCAGTTTAGTAGGGGGGAGGTATGGCTACACCTTC
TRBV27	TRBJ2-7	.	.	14	CASIKRAGLYEQYF	TGTGCCAGCATTAAACGGGCCGGCCTCTACGAGCAGTACTTC
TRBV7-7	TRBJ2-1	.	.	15	CASSLAPGGGNEQFF	TGTGCCAGCAGCTTAGCCCCAGGAGGAGGCAATGAGCAGTTCTTC
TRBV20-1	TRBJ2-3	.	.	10	CSAPQDTQYF	TGCAGTGCTCCCCAGGATACGCAGTATTTT
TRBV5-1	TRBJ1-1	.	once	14	CASSTLPTPTEAFF	TGCGCCAGCAGCACACTCCCCACCCCGACTGAAGCTTTCTTT
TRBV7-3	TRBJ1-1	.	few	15	CASSLVGRGLTEAFF	TGTGCCAGCAGCCTAGTGGGACGGGGACTGACTGAAGCTTTCTTT
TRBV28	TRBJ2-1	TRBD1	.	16	CASTRGQGTVPNEQFF	TGTGCCAGCACCCGAGGACAGGGAACCGTCCCCAATGAGCAGTTCTTC
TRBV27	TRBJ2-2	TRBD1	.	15	CASSFWDRAAGELFF	TGTGCCAGCAGCTTTTGGGACAGGGCCGCCGGGGAGCTGTTTTTT
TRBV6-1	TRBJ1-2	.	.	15	CASSEAGGLGYGYTF	TGTGCCAGCAGCGAAGCGGGGGGGCTTGGCTATGGCTACACCTTC